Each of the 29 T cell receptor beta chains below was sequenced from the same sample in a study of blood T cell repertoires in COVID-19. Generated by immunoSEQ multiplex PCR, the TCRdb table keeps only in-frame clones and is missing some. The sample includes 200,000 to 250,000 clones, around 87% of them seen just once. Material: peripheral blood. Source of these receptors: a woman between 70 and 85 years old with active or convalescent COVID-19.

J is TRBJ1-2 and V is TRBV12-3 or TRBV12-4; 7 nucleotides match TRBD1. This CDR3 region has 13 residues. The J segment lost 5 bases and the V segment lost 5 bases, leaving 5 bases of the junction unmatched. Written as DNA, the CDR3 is TGTGCCAGCAGTCAACAGGGGCCTTATGGCTACACCTTC. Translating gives CASSQQGPYGYTF.

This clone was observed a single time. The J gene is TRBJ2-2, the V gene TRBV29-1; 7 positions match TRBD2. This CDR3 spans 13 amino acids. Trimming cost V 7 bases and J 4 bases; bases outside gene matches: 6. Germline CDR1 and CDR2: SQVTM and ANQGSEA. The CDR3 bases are TGCAGCGCGGGTAGCGGGCTCACCGGGGAGCTGTTTTTT. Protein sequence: CSAGSGLTGELFF.

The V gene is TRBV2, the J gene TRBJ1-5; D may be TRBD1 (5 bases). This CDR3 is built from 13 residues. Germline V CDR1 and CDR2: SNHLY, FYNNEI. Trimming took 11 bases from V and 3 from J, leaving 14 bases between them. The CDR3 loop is CAGSTGFNQPQHF. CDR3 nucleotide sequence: TGTGCCGGATCTACAGGTTTCAATCAGCCCCAGCATTTT. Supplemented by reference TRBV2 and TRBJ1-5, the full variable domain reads EPEVTQTPSHQVTQMGQEVILRCVPISNHLYFYWYRQILGQKVEFLVSFYNNEISEKSEIFDDQFSVERPDGSNFTLKIRSTKLEDSAMYFCAGSTGFNQPQHFGDGTRLSIL.

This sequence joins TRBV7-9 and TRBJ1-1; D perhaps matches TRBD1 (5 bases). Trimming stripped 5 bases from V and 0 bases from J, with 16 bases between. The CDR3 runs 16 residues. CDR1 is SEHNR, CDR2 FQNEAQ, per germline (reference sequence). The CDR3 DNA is TGTGCCAGCAGCCACCAACAGGCTGCCATGAACACTGAAGCTTTCTTT. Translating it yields CASSHQQAAMNTEAFF.

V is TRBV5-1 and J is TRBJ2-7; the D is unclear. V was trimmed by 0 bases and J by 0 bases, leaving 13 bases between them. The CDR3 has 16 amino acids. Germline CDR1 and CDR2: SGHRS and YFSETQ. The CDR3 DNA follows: TGCGCCAGCAGCTTGGAGTTGGGCAGGCACTCCTACGAGCAGTACTTC. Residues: CASSLELGRHSYEQYF.

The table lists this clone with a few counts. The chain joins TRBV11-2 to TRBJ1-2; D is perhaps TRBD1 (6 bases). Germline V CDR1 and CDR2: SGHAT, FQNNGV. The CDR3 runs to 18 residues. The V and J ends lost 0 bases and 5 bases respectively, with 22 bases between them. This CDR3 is CASSLDVSQGQVGYGYTF. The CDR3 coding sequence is TGTGCCAGCAGCTTAGATGTATCCCAGGGGCAGGTAGGATATGGCTACACCTTC. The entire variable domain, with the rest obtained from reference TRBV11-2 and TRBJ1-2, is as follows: EAGVAQSPRYKIIEKRQSVAFWCNPISGHATLYWYQQILGQGPKLLIQFQNNGVVDDSQLPKDRFSAERLKGVDSTLKIQPAKLEDSAVYLCASSLDVSQGQVGYGYTFGSGTRLTVV.

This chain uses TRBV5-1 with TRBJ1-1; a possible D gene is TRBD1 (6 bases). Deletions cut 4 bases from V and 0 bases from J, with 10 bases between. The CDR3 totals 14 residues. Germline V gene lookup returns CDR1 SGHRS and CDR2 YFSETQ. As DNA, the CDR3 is TGCGCCAGCAGCACGGGACACTTGAACACTGAAGCTTTCTTT. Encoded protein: CASSTGHLNTEAFF.

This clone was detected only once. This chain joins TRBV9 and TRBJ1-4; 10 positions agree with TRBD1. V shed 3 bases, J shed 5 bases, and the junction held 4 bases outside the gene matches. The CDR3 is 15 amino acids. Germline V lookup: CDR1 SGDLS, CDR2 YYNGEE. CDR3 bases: TGTGCCAGCAGCGGATTGGGACAGGGGAATGAAAAACTGTTTTTT. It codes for CASSGLGQGNEKLFF.

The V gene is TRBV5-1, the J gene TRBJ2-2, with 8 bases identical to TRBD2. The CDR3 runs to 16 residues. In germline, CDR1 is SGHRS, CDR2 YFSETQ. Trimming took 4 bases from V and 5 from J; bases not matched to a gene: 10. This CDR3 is CASSITTSGRTGELFF. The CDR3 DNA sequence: TGCGCCAGCAGCATAACCACTAGCGGTCGGACCGGGGAGCTGTTTTTT.

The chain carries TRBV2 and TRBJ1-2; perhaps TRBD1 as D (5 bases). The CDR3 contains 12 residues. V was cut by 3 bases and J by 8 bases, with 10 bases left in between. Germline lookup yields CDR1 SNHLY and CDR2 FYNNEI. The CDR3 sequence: CASSDQGHGYTF. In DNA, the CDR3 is TGTGCCAGCAGTGACCAGGGTCACGGCTACACCTTC. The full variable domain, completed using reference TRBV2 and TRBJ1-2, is EPEVTQTPSHQVTQMGQEVILRCVPISNHLYFYWYRQILGQKVEFLVSFYNNEISEKSEIFDDQFSVERPDGSNFTLKIRSTKLEDSAMYFCASSDQGHGYTFGSGTRLTVV.

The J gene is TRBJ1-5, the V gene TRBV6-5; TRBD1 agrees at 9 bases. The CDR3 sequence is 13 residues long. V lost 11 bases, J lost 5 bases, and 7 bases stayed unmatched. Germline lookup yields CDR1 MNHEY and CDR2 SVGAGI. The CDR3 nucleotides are TGTGCCGTTCGGGACAGGGCTGATCAGCCCCAGCATTTT. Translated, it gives CAVRDRADQPQHF.

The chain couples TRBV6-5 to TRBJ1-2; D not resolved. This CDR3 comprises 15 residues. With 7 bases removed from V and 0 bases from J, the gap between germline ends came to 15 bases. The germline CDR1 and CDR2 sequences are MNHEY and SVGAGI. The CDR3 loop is CASIASGRANYGYTF. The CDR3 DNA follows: TGTGCCAGCATTGCAAGCGGCAGAGCTAACTATGGCTACACCTTC.

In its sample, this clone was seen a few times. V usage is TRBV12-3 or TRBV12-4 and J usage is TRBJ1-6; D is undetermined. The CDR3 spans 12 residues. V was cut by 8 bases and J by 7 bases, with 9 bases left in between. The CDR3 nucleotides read TGTGCCAGCCATACAGCAAATTCACCCCTCCACTTT. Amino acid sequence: CASHTANSPLHF.

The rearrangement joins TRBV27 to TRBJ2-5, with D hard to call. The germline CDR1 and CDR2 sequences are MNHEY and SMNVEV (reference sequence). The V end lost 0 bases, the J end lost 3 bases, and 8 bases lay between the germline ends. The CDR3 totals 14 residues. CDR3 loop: CASSLSFQKETQYF. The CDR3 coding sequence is TGTGCCAGCAGTTTATCATTCCAGAAAGAGACCCAGTACTTC.

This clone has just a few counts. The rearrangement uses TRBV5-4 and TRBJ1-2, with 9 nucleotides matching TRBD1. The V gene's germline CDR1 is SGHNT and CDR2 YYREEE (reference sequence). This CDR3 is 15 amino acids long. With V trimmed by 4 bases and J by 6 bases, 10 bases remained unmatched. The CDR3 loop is CASSNENRGLDGYTF. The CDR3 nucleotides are TGTGCCAGCAGCAATGAAAACAGGGGGCTTGATGGCTACACCTTC.

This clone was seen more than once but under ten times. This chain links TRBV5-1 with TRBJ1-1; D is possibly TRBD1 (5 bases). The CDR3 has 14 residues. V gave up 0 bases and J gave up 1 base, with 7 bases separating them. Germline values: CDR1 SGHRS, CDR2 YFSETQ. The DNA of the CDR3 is TGCGCCAGCAGCTTGGATCAGGGGAACACTGAAGCTTTCTTT. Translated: CASSLDQGNTEAFF. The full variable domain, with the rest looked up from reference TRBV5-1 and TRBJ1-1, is KAGVTQTPRYLIKTRGQQVTLSCSPISGHRSVSWYQQTPGQGLQFLFEYFSETQRNKGNFPGRFSGRQFSNSRSEMNVSTLELGDSALYLCASSLDQGNTEAFFGQGTRLTVV.

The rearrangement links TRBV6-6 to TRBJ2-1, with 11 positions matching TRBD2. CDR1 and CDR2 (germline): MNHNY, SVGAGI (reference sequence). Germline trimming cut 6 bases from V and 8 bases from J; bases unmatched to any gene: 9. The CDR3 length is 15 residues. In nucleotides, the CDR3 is TGTGCCAGCAGCCTATCACTAGCGGGGGTGGATGAGCAGTTCTTC. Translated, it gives CASSLSLAGVDEQFF.

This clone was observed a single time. CDR3 coding DNA: TGTGCCAGCAGCTTAGGAGCCCGCTATGGCTACACCTTC. Its translation is CASSLGARYGYTF. The chain has TRBV7-2 and TRBJ1-2, with D unresolved. Trimming removed 1 base from V and 4 bases from J, with 7 bases in between. CDR3 size: 13 residues. Germline CDR1 reads SGHTA; CDR2 reads FQGNSA. Supplemented by reference TRBV7-2 and TRBJ1-2, the full variable domain reads GAGVSQSPSNKVTEKGKDVELRCDPISGHTALYWYRQSLGQGLEFLIYFQGNSAPDKSGLPSDRFSAERTGGSVSTLTIQRTQQEDSAVYLCASSLGARYGYTFGSGTRLTVV.

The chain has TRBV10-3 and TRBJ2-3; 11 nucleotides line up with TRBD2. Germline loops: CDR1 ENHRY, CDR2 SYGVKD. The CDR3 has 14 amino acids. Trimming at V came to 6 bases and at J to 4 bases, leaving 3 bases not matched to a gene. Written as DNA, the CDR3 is TGTGCCATCAGGTCTAGCGGGGGGTCAGATACGCAGTATTTT. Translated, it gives CAIRSSGGSDTQYF.

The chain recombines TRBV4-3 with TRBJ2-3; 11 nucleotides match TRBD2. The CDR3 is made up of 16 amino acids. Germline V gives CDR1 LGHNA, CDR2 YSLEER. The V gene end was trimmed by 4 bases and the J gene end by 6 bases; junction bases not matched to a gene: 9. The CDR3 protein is CASSPAQLAGADTQYF. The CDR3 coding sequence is TGCGCCAGCAGCCCAGCTCAACTAGCGGGGGCCGATACGCAGTATTTT.

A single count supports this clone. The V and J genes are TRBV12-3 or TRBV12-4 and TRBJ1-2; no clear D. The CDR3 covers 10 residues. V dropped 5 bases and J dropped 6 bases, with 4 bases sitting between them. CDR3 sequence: CASSPDGYTF. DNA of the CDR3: TGTGCCAGCAGTCCAGATGGCTACACCTTC.

In DNA, the CDR3 is TGTGCTAGTGGCCCCCCCGGGGGAAGAGACAATGAGCAGTTCTTC. Its protein is CASGPPGGRDNEQFF. The rearrangement joins TRBV12-5 to TRBJ2-1; a possible D gene is TRBD2 (6 bases). The germline V gene has CDR1 LGHNT and CDR2 FRNRAP. V was clipped by 6 bases and J by 5 bases, with 17 bases between them. CDR3 size: 15 residues.

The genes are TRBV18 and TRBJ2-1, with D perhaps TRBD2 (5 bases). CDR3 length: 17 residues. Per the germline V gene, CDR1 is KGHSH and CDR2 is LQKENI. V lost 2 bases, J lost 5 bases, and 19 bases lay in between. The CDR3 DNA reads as TGTGCCAGCTCACCAGCCCTAACTAGGCTTAACAACAATGAGCAGTTCTTC. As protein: CASSPALTRLNNNEQFF.

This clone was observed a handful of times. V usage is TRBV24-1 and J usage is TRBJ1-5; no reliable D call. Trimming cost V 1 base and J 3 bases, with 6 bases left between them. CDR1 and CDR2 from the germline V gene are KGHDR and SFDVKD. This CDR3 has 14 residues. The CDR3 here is CATSDLLTNQPQHF. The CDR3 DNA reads TGTGCCACCAGTGATTTACTAACCAATCAGCCCCAGCATTTT.

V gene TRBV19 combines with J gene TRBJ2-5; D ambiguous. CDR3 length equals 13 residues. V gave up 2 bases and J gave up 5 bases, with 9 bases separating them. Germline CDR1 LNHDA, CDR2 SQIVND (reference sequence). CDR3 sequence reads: CASSINLRETQYF. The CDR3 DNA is TGTGCCAGTAGTATAAATCTGAGGGAGACCCAGTACTTC.

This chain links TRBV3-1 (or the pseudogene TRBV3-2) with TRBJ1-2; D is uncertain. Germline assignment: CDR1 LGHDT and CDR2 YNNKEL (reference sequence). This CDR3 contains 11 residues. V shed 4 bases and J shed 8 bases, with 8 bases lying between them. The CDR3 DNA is TGTGCCAGCAGCCCGGGAGGGGGCTACACCTTC. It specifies CASSPGGGYTF.

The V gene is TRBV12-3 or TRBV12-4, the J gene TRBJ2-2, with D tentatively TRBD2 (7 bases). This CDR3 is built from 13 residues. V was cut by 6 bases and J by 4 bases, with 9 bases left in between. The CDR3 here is CASRRGGTGELFF. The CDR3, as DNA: TGTGCCAGCAGGAGGGGGGGCACCGGGGAGCTGTTTTTT.

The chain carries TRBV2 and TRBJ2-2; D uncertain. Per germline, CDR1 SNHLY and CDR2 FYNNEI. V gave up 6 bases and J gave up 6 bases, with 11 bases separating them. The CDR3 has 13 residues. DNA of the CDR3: TGTGCCAGCAGAGCCGACTCCGCCGGGGAGCTGTTTTTT. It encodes CASRADSAGELFF.

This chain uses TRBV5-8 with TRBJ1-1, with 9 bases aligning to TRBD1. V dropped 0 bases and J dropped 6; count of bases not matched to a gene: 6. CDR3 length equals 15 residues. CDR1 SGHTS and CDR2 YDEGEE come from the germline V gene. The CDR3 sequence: CASSLAPDRGAEAFF. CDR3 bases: TGTGCCAGCAGCTTGGCACCGGACAGGGGCGCTGAAGCTTTCTTT.